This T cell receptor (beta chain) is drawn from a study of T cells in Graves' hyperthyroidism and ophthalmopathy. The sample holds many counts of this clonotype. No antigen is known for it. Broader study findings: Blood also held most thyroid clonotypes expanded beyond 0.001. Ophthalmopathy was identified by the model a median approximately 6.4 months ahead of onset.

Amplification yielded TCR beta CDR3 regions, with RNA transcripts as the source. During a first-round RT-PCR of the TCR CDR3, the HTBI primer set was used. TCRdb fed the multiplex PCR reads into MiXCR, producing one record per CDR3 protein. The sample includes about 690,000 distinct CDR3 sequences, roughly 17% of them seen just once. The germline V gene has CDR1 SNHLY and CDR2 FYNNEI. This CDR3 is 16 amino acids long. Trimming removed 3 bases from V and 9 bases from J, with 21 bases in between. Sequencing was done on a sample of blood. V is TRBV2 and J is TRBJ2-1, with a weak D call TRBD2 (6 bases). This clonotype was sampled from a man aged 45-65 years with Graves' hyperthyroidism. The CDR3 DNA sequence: TGTGCCAGCAGTGACCCCGCGGGAACGGATTTTGGTGAGCAGTTCTTC. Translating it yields CASSDPAGTDFGEQFF.